A single sample gave rise to the 11 T cell receptor beta chains below, sequenced in a study of cytomegalovirus exposure and HLA in healthy donors. Libraries were prepared by immunoSEQ multiplex PCR; TCRdb keeps only in-frame clonotypes and omits some of them. The sample contains about 130,000 clones, about 88% of which appear only once. Specimen: PBMCs. The receptors shown here come from a young man in good health and CMV-seronegative.

The rearrangement links TRBV27 to TRBJ2-7, with D perhaps TRBD1 (6 bases). The ends were cut back, 3 bases at V and 6 bases at J, with 9 bases in the middle. This CDR3 spans 12 amino acids. CDR1 MNHEY and CDR2 SMNVEV come from the germline V gene (reference sequence). CDR3 residues: CASSFRGVEQYF. DNA for the CDR3: TGTGCCAGCAGTTTCAGGGGAGTCGAGCAGTACTTC.

Only one count was recorded for this clone. V and J are TRBV7-2 and TRBJ2-7, with 8 bases matching TRBD1. This CDR3 has 15 amino acids. V dropped 1 base and J dropped 3; count of bases not matched to a gene: 5. Germline V gives CDR1 SGHTA, CDR2 FQGNSA. The DNA for the CDR3 is TGTGCCAGCAGCTTAGGTCCGGGACAGGTCTACGAGCAGTACTTC. Protein: CASSLGPGQVYEQYF.

This clone was recorded only once. The chain joins TRBV11-2 to TRBJ2-5, with 7 bases lining up with TRBD2. The germline gives CDR1 SGHAT, CDR2 FQNNGV. There are 16 residues in the CDR3. V shed 2 bases and J 4 bases; nucleotides not matched to a gene: 10. CDR3 DNA: TGTGCCAGCAGCTTAAAGACTAGCCTAAAGGTAGAGACCCAGTACTTC. It translates to CASSLKTSLKVETQYF.

The chain links TRBV2 to TRBJ2-3; D unclear. The CDR3 has 11 amino acids. Trimming left V 5 bases short and J 6 bases short, with 6 bases between. Germline CDR1 reads SNHLY; CDR2 reads FYNNEI. CDR3 in DNA: TGTGCCAGCAGTCGAAGCGATACGCAGTATTTT. Translated, it gives CASSRSDTQYF.

Written as DNA, the CDR3 is TGTGCCAGCAGTGAAGCCATACAGGGCTACGAGCAGTACTTC. This translates into CASSEAIQGYEQYF. The chain couples TRBV2 to TRBJ2-7; TRBD1 is a possible D gene (6 bases). The CDR3 sequence is 14 residues long. Trimming shortened V by 0 bases and J by 3 bases, and 9 bases separated the two germline ends. Germline CDR1 reads SNHLY; CDR2 reads FYNNEI.

The chain is built from TRBV5-1 and TRBJ2-2, with 14 bases aligning to TRBD2. CDR3 length: 16 residues. Trimming removed 2 bases from V and 6 bases from J; junction bases left unmatched: 3. Per the germline V gene, CDR1 is SGHRS and CDR2 is YFSETQ. In DNA form, the CDR3 reads TGCGCCAGCAGCTTAGGACTAGCGGGAGGTCCCGGGGAGCTGTTTTTT. Residues: CASSLGLAGGPGELFF.

The rearrangement joins TRBV6-4 to TRBJ2-1, with 9 bases lining up with TRBD2. The CDR3 runs to 15 residues. Germline V lookup: CDR1 MRHNA, CDR2 SNTAGT. The CDR3 coding sequence is TGTGGCTTTATATACTACGGCGGGAGGGCGCCTGAGCAGTTCTTC. Amino acids: CGFIYYGGRAPEQFF.

The chain combines TRBV15 with TRBJ2-3; D remains ambiguous. Per the germline V gene, CDR1 is LNHNV and CDR2 is YYDKDF (reference sequence). V lost 1 base and J 4 bases, leaving 9 bases between the germline ends. CDR3 length: 14 amino acids. CDR3 sequence: CATSRAVSPDTQYF. DNA of the CDR3: TGTGCCACCAGCAGAGCCGTAAGCCCAGATACGCAGTATTTT.

The chain carries TRBV19 and TRBJ2-7, with D possibly being TRBD1 (5 bases). CDR3 size: 15 residues. In germline, CDR1 is LNHDA, CDR2 SQIVND (reference sequence). V was clipped by 5 bases and J by 4 bases, with 18 bases between them. CDR3 nucleotide sequence: TGTGCCAGTAGTTCAACCCTAAACGGACATTACGAGCAGTACTTC. Protein: CASSSTLNGHYEQYF.

The rearrangement links TRBV6-5 to TRBJ2-1; TRBD2 matches at 9 bases. This CDR3 is 16 amino acids long. CDR1 is MNHEY, CDR2 SVGAGI, per germline. Trimming cost V 4 bases and J 3 bases; bases outside gene matches: 7. CDR3 residues: CASSSLPSGIYNEQFF. CDR3 sequence (DNA): TGTGCCAGCAGTTCGCTCCCTAGCGGGATCTACAATGAGCAGTTCTTC.

This chain joins TRBV10-3 and TRBJ2-7; 7 nucleotides align to TRBD2. The junction had 15 bases not matched to a gene; V was cut back by 4 bases and J by 0 bases. The CDR3 consists of 18 residues. The germline V gene has CDR1 ENHRY and CDR2 SYGVKD. CDR3 residues: CAISAPGLTRTSSYEQYF. Here the CDR3 DNA reads TGTGCCATCAGTGCCCCGGGACTAACACGTACGAGCTCCTACGAGCAGTACTTC.